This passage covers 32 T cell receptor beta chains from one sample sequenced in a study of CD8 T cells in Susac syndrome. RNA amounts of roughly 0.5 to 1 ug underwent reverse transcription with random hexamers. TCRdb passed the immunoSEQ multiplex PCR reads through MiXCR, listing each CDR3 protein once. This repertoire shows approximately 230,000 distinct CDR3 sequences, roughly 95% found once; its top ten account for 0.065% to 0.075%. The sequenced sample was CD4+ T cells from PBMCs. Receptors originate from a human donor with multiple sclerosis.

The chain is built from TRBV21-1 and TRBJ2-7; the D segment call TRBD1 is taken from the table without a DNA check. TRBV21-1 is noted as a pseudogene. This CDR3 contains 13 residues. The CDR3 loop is CASSKKGGYEQYV. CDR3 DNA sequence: TGTGCCAGCAGCAAAAAAGGGGGATACGAGCAGTACGTC.

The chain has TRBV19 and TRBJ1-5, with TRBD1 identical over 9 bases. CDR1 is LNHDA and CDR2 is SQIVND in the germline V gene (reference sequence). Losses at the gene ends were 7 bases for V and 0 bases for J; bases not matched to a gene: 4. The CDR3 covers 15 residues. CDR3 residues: CASTRTGVSNQPQHF. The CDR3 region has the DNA TGTGCCAGTACTAGGACAGGGGTTAGCAATCAGCCCCAGCATTTT.

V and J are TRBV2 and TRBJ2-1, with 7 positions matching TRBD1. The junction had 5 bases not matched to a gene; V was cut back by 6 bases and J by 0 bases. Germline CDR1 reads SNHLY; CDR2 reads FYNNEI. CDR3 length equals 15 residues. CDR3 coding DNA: TGTGCCAGCAGACCGGACAGGCTCTCCTACAATGAGCAGTTCTTC. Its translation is CASRPDRLSYNEQFF. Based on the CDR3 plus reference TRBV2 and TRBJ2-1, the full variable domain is EPEVTQTPSHQVTQMGQEVILRCVPISNHLYFYWYRQILGQKVEFLVSFYNNEISEKSEIFDDQFSVERPDGSNFTLKIRSTKLEDSAMYFCASRPDRLSYNEQFFGPGTRLTVL.

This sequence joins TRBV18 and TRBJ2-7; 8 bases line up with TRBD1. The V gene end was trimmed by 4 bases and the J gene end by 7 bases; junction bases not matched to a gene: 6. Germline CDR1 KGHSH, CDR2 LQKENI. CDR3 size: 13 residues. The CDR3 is CASSRQTGDEQYV. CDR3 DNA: TGTGCCAGCTCACGTCAGACAGGGGATGAGCAGTACGTC.

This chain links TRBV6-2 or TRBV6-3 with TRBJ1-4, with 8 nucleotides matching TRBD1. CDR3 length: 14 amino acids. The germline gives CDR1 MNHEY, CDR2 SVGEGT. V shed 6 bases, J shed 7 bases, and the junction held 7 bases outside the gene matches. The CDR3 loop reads CASSLDRASEKLFF. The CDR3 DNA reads TGTGCCAGCAGCCTGGACAGGGCGAGTGAAAAACTGTTTTTT.

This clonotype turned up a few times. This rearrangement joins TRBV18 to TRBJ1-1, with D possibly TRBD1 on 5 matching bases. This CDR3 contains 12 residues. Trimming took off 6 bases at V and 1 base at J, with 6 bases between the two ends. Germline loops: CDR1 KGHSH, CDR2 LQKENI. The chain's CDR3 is CASSGGNTEAFF. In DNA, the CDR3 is TGTGCCAGCTCCGGGGGGAACACTGAAGCTTTCTTT. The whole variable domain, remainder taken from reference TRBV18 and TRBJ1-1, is NAGVMQNPRHLVRRRGQEARLRCSPMKGHSHVYWYRQLPEEGLKFMVYLQKENIIDESGMPKERFSAEFPKEGPSILRIQQVVRGDSAAYFCASSGGNTEAFFGQGTRLTVV.

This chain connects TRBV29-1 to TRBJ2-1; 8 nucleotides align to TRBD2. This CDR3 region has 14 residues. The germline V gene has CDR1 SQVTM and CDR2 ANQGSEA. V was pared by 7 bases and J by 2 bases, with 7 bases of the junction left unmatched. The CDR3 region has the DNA TGCAGCGCCTTCGGGGGGGGAGCCTACAATGAGCAGTTCTTC. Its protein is CSAFGGGAYNEQFF.

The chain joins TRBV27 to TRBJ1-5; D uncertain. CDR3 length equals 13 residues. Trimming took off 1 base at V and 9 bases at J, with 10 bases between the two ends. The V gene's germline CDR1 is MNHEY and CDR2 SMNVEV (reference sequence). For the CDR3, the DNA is TGTGCCAGCAGTTTATTCTCCCTAGGGCCCCAGCATTTT. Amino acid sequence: CASSLFSLGPQHF.

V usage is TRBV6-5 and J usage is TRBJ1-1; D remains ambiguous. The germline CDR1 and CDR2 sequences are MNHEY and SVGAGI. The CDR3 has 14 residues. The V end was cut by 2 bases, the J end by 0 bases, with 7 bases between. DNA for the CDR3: TGTGCCAGCAGTTACGTGGGTTTGAACACTGAAGCTTTCTTT. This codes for CASSYVGLNTEAFF.

The CDR3 nucleotides are TGTGCCAGCAGCTTGTTCGCCCGGGACAGGGTTACTAATGAGCAGTTCTTC. The encoded protein is CASSLFARDRVTNEQFF. This chain connects TRBV5-4 to TRBJ2-1; 9 bases line up with TRBD1. Germline CDR1 SGHNT, CDR2 YYREEE (reference sequence). J gave up 7 bases and V 1 base, and 12 bases lay outside the gene matches. This CDR3 contains 17 residues.

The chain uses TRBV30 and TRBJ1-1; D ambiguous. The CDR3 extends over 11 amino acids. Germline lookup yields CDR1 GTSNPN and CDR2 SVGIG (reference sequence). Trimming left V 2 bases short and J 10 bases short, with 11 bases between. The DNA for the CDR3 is TGTGCCTGGAGTCCCGGACGGGCAGCTTTCTTT. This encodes CAWSPGRAAFF. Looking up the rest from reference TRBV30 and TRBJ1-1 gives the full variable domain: SQTIHQWPATLVQPVGSPLSLECTVEGTSNPNLYWYRQAAGRGLQLLFYSVGIGQISSEVPQNLSASRPQDRQFILSSKKLLLSDSGFYLCAWSPGRAAFFGQGTRLTVV.

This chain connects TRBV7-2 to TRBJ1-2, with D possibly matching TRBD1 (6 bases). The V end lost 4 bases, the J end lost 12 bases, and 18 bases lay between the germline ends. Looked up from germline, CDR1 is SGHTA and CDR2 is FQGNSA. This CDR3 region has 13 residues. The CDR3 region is CASSYRSRGGHTF. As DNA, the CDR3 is TGTGCCAGCAGCTATAGGAGTCGCGGGGGGCACACCTTC. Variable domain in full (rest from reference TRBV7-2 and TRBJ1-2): GAGVSQSPSNKVTEKGKDVELRCDPISGHTALYWYRQSLGQGLEFLIYFQGNSAPDKSGLPSDRFSAERTGGSVSTLTIQRTQQEDSAVYLCASSYRSRGGHTFGSGTRLTVV.

This CDR3 is CASSQGRLGANVLTF. The CDR3 DNA is TGTGCCAGCAGCCAGGGGCGTCTCGGGGCCAACGTCCTGACTTTC. This sequence joins TRBV7-3 and TRBJ2-6; tentatively, D is TRBD1 (6 bases). The CDR3 extends over 15 amino acids. The germline gives CDR1 SGHTA, CDR2 FQGTGA. The V gene lost 5 bases and the J gene lost 4 bases, with 12 bases spanning the gap.

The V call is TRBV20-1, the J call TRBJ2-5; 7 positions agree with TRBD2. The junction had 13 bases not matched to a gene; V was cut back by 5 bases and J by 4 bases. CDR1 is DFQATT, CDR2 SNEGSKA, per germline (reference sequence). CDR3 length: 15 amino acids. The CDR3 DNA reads TGCAGTGCTCTAACCCCTCGGGGGGATGGAGAGACCCAGTACTTC. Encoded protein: CSALTPRGDGETQYF.

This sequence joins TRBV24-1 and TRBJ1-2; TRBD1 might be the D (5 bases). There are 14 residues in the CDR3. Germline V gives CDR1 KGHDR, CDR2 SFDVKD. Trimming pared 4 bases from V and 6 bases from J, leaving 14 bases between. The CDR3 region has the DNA TGTGCCACCAGTGACCCGGGACGAGGCGATGGCTACACCTTC. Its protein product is CATSDPGRGDGYTF.

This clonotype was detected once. This chain's CDR3 is CASSSRDLHTEKLFF. The CDR3 DNA sequence: TGTGCCAGCAGCTCCCGGGATCTTCATACAGAAAAACTGTTTTTT. The rearrangement joins TRBV7-9 to TRBJ1-4; unclear D gene. Germline CDR1 is SEHNR and CDR2 is FQNEAQ (reference sequence). The CDR3 totals 15 residues. V lost 4 bases to trimming and J lost 8 bases, with 17 bases between them.

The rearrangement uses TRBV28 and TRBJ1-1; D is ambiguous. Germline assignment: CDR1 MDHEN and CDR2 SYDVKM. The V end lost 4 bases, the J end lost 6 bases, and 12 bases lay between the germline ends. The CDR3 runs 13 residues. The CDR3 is CASSSSPTSEAFF. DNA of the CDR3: TGTGCCAGCAGTTCATCCCCTACTTCTGAAGCTTTCTTT.

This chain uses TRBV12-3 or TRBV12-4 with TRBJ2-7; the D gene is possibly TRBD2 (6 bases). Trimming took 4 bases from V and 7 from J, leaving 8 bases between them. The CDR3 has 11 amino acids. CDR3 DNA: TGTGCCAGCAGTTCCCGGGGGGAGCAGTACTTC. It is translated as CASSSRGEQYF.

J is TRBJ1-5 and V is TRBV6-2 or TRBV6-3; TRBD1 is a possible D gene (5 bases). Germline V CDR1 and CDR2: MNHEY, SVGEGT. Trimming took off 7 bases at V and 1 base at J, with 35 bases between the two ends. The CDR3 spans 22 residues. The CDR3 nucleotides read TGTGCCAGCACCACCTCCGTTGAAAACAGGACGGGAATAGTCTGGAGCAATCAGCCCCAGCATTTT. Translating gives CASTTSVENRTGIVWSNQPQHF.

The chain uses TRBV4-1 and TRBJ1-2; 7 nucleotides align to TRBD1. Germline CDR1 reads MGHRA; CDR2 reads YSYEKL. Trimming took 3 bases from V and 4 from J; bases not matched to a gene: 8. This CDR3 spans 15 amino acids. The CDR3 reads CASSHNTGAIYGYTF. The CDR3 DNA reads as TGCGCCAGCAGCCACAACACAGGGGCTATCTATGGCTACACCTTC.

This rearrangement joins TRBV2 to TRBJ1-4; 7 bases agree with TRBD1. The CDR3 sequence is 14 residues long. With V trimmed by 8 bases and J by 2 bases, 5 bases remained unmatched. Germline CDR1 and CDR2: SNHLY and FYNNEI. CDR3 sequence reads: CASGPRGTNEKLFF. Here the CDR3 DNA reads TGTGCCAGCGGGCCCAGGGGGACTAATGAAAAACTGTTTTTT.

CDR3 residues: CAWSASGGARYGYTF. The DNA for the CDR3 is TGTGCCTGGAGTGCTTCGGGAGGGGCGCGCTATGGCTACACCTTC. The chain recombines TRBV30 with TRBJ1-2; tentative D call: TRBD1 (5 bases). Trimming removed 1 base at V and 4 bases at J, with 16 bases between. The germline CDR1 and CDR2 sequences are GTSNPN and SVGIG (reference sequence). CDR3 size: 15 residues.

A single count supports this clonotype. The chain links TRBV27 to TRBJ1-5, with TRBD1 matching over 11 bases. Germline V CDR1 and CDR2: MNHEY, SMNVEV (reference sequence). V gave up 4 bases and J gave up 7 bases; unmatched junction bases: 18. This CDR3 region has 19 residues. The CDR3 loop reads CASSSLYPGQGVVRQPQHF. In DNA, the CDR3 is TGTGCCAGCAGTTCCCTATATCCGGGACAGGGGGTAGTCAGGCAGCCCCAGCATTTT.

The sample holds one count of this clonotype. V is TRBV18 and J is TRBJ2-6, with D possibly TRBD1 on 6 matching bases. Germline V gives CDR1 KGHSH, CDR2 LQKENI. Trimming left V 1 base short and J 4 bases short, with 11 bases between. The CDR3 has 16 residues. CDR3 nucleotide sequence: TGTGCCAGCTCACCACTGTACAGGGTAGGGGCCAACGTCCTGACTTTC. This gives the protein CASSPLYRVGANVLTF.

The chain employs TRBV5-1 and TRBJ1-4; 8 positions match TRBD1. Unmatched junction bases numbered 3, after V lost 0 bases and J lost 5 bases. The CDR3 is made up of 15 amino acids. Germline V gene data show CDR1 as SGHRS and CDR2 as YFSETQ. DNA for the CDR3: TGCGCCAGCAGCTTGGAGGGACAGGCGAATGAAAAACTGTTTTTT. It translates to CASSLEGQANEKLFF.

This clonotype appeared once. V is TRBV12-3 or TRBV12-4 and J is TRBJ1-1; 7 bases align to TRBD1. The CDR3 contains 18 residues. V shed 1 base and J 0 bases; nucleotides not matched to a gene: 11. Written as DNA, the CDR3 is TGTGCCAGCAGTTTAGGGGAGGGGACAGTCAACATGAACACTGAAGCTTTCTTT. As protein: CASSLGEGTVNMNTEAFF.

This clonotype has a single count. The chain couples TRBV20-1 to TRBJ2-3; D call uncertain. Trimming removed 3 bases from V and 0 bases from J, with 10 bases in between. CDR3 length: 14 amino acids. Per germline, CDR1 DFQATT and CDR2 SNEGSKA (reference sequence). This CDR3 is CSASESTSTDTQYF. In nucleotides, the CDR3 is TGCAGTGCTAGTGAGTCCACTAGCACAGATACGCAGTATTTT.

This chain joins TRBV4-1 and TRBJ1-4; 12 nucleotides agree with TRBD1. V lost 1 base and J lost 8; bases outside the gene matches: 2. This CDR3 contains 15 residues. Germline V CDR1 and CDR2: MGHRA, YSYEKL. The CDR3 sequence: CASSQVGTGGEKLFF. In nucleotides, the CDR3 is TGCGCCAGCAGCCAAGTCGGGACAGGGGGCGAAAAACTGTTTTTT.

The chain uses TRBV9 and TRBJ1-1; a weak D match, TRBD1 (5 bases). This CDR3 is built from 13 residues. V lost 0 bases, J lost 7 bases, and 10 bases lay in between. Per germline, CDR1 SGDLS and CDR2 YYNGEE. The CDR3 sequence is CASSVDGGDEAFF. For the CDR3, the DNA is TGTGCCAGCAGCGTAGATGGGGGAGATGAAGCTTTCTTT. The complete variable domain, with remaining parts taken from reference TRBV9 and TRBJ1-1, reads DSGVTQTPKHLITATGQRVTLRCSPRSGDLSVYWYQQSLDQGLQFLIQYYNGEERAKGNILERFSAQQFPDLHSELNLSSLELGDSALYFCASSVDGGDEAFFGQGTRLTVV.

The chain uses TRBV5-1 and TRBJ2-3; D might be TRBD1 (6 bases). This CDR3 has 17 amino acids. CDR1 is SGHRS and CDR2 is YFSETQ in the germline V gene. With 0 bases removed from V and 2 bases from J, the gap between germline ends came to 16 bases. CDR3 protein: CASSLERVGAVTDTQYF. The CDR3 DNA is TGCGCCAGCAGCTTGGAAAGGGTGGGGGCGGTCACAGATACGCAGTATTTT.

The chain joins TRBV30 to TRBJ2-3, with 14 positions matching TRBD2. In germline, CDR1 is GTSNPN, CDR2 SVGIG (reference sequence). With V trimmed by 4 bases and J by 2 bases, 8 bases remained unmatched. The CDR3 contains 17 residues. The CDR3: CAWTAGTSGSATDTQYF. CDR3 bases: TGTGCCTGGACTGCCGGGACTAGCGGGAGCGCCACAGATACGCAGTATTTT.

The CDR3 DNA is TGCGCCAGCAGCCTTCTAGCGGGGACCCAAGAGACCCAGTACTTC. This encodes CASSLLAGTQETQYF. The chain carries TRBV4-1 and TRBJ2-5; 9 bases are a match to TRBD2. This CDR3 is built from 15 residues. The germline gives CDR1 MGHRA, CDR2 YSYEKL. V lost 4 bases, J lost 1 base, and 4 bases stayed unmatched.